This T cell receptor (beta chain) stems from a study of cytomegalovirus exposure and HLA in healthy donors (dated by TCRdb to 2017 to 2019). For the study in its entirety: An earlier analysis of 587 of the donors reported roughly 270 Gb of sequence data and 120 million or so unique TCR beta sequences from about 200 million T cells. About 280 gigabases of sequencing data and around 88 million unique TCR sequences made up an early release that covered several hundred HLA-typed donors. Of the approximately 400 genotyped donors, over 65% fell in the genetic ancestry cluster associated with self-reported Caucasian donors. The study was designed to test whether signatures of past pathogen exposure could be identified by cataloging public T cell receptors. Using immunosequencing, the study profiled T cell repertoires from 640 or so subjects and related those repertoires to cytomegalovirus serostatus. Besides the first cohort of 666 subjects, a separate validation cohort made up of roughly 120 different subjects was used. To predict cytomegalovirus infection status, the study brought together high-throughput TCR immunosequencing, statistical association of individual TCRs with disease status, and machine learning. A later analysis re-analyzed previously published TCR beta repertoires from about 600 donors and added high-resolution HLA genotyping to study TCR occurrence patterns. Rather than using new phenotypic data, the later analysis identified candidate immune exposures from TCR beta sequences and from how often those sequences occurred across donors. In an earlier analysis of roughly 540 of the donors, high-throughput TCR beta sequencing was used to judge whether each TCR beta V gene segment behaved as functional or pseudogenic. Alongside the repertoire data, information on donor age, sex, ethnicity and CMV serostatus was compiled. A later genetic analysis used genome-wide SNP genotypes for about 65% of the roughly 670 donors, treating that subset as a discovery cohort. Every discovery cohort repertoire had been produced on one sequencing platform. Both class I and class II loci were covered by HLA typing, at four-digit resolution. The number of typed donors differed by locus: about 629-630 for A, B, C, DRB1 and DQB1; 522 for DQA1; approximately 610 for DPA1; and around 450 for DPB1. Roughly five DR-DQ haplotypes were handled as single units for association and clustering, since linkage in the cohort was strong. On average, over 200,000 unique TCR beta nucleotide sequences were sequenced per donor among a few hundred genotyped donors of the cohort, with roughly 19% of those sequences being non-productive.

Reading the germline V gene (reference sequence) gives CDR1 MNHNY and CDR2 SVGAGI. V is clipped by 2 bases and J by 0 bases, and the sequence between their germline boundaries is 5 bases long. From the cysteine up to the phenylalanine, the CDR3 has a length of 14 residues. Just the 42-base CDR3 DNA is kept, in frame starting at base 1. Concerning this clone: Its antigen is still unknown. Per-base qualities were not stored, and no clone one base away is much larger.

The cohort comprised approximately 700 healthy bone marrow donors. All cohort members were sampled while nominally healthy, although unrecorded immune exposures were likely present. The donor tested CMV seropositive, placing the donor among the 289 seropositive members of the cohort. A peripheral blood sample was collected from each donor, and TCR beta sequencing was performed on peripheral blood mononuclear cells. Genomic DNA extraction from the blood cell samples was performed with the Qiagen DNeasy Blood Extraction Kit. Study-level results and caveats: Because the 87-base-pair reads could not distinguish some IMGT-functional V segments, including TRBV6-2 and TRBV6-3, those segments were excluded. V-gene and J-gene trimming of TCR beta chains was associated with a missense DCLRE1C variant in a later genetic analysis, and the association was replicated in an independent cohort. In a later analysis, several top co-occurrence clusters were reported to appear linked to parvovirus B19, influenza, CMV and Epstein-Barr virus. The study listed 150 to 200 TCR beta chains as associated with cytomegalovirus. Immune exposure information for the cohort was limited to CMV serostatus. An earlier analysis of around 600 of the donors showed that most TCR beta V segments appeared in productive rearrangements either about 87% or about 30% of the time, which broadly matched IMGT annotations. The authors suggested that the approach could potentially be generalized to other disease states and immunological phenotypes. A later analysis associated 17,000 or so TCR beta sequences with specific HLA alleles at a false discovery rate of 0.05. In a later analysis, the rate of TCR association differed among HLA loci, with DRB1 alleles having the most associated TCRs and HLA-C alleles having the fewest. The sequencing pipeline was judged likely to have produced a cluster of highly shared sequence variants as a technical artifact. The cohort was sequenced for TCR beta chains only, and without alpha or paired-chain data the features that could be detected were limited. In a later analysis, most CMV-associated TCR beta chains were found to appear HLA-restricted, with HLA associations seemingly driven largely by CMV exposure. Most TCR sequences were seen in very few donors, while some public TCRs were found in many individuals. In a later analysis, HLA-associated TCR beta chains showed more clonal expansion and lower generation probabilities than non-associated chains that were equally common. When HLA alleles, especially DR and DQ, strongly co-occurred, TCR associations were difficult to assign to individual alleles. Because HLA typing was missing for some donors at each locus, association tests included only the typed subset. In a later genetic analysis, fewer N-insertions in productive TCRs were reported among donors in an Asian-associated ancestry cluster than the roughly 640-donor mean. A further reported finding was that TCR beta sequences accurately predicted the HLA-A and HLA-B alleles for most subjects in the first cohort. A few of the identified cytomegalovirus-associated TCR beta chains were confirmed in vitro to be specific for cytomegalovirus antigens. Sequencing depth was assumed to be roughly uniform across donors in the presence/absence analyses, though that assumption may not hold. The classifier was reported to diagnose cytomegalovirus status with high specificity and sensitivity in both the original and validation cohorts. Correlated functional status among segregating V segments might reflect linkage disequilibrium, but an unknown experimental factor could not be ruled out. Seventeen rarely observed V segments, including chromosome 9 orphons, were excluded from the earlier analysis of about 610 of the donors because counts were too low.

Receptors were amplified or captured by the immunoSEQ multiplex PCR assay. The multiplex PCR relied on a mix of 60 forward primers for TCR Vbeta segments and 13 reverse primers for TCR Jbeta segments. The CDR3 region of rearranged TCR beta genes was amplified from genomic DNA with a multiplex PCR assay. On the Illumina HiSeq System, the amplified TCR beta libraries were sequenced as 87-base-pair reads. Regarding the original processing steps: A later analysis counted tens of millions of unique TCR beta chains across the 666 repertoires, and roughly 9.9 million of these chains were shared by at least two donors. Raw reads were error-corrected and collapsed into unique sequences by a nearest-neighbor algorithm in which closely related sequences were merged to remove PCR and sequencing errors. To assign V, D and J gene segments, CDR3 sequences were aligned to IMGT reference sequences. For a sequence to be retained, a match of at least six nucleotides was required to both a V gene segment and a J gene segment. A rearrangement was called productive if the CDR3 had no stop codons and remained in frame with V and J, and every other rearrangement was called non-productive. Following IMGT convention, CDR3 was defined as the stretch from the second conserved V-encoded cysteine up to the conserved J-encoded phenylalanine. The earlier analysis of approximately 590 of the donors excluded any sequence lacking an unambiguous match to a single V gene segment. In an earlier analysis of approximately 550 of the donors, V segments were called functional above 56.7% productive rearrangements and were called segregating when the between-donor standard deviation exceeded 5%. A statistical classification framework was built to diagnose cytomegalovirus status from the catalog of TCR beta chain sequences. In a later analysis, TCR nucleotide sequences were compared against IMGT/GENE-DB human TR gene sequences so that V and J genes could be assigned. The TCRdist pipeline was used in a later analysis to assign CDR3 sequences and most-parsimonious VDJ recombination scenarios. In a later analysis, each TCR beta chain was defined by its CDR3 amino acid sequence together with its V-gene family, and reads without a unique V-gene family were excluded. In a later analysis, 450 to 600 highly shared, low-generation-probability nucleotide sequences were removed to address suspected cross-contamination and a sequencing artifact. For each public chain, a later analysis derived a clonal expansion index from normalized ranks of inferred template counts within each repertoire. In a later analysis, generation probabilities were computed using a VDJ recombination model fitted to out-of-frame rearrangements, and the results were checked against IGoR. In a later analysis, hypergeometric tests were used to score TCR-TCR, TCR-HLA and TCR-CMV co-occurrence, with a repertoire-size bias correction applied to TCR pairs. False discovery rates were estimated in a later analysis by permuting HLA or CMV assignments 20 times. In a later analysis, co-occurring TCRs were grouped using DBSCAN, and TCRdist sequence similarity was added for clustering within HLA-allele-positive subsets. Repertoires with fewer than 30,000 or more than 120,000 public chains were left out of co-occurrence clustering, as were five repertoires with anomalous nucleotide sharing. In TCRdb, the immuneACCESS table is reduced to in-frame sequences with V and J assigned. These tables do not hold every clone; where another copy was compared, an unresolved V gene accounts for under half, and the others remain unexplained. From that table come the V and J calls and clone size; the DNA was used to work out D and trimming. This sample gives over 150,000 clones in total; approximately 78% of them show up just once. The top ten hold 6.5% of the sample.

The clonotype was recovered from a woman aged 50 to 60 in good health and CMV-seropositive. The sequence links TRBV6-6 to TRBJ1-5; the D gene cannot be resolved reliably. The sequenced material came from PBMCs. The CDR3: CASSYLLSNQPQHF. The base sequence is TGTGCCAGCAGTTACCTACTTAGCAATCAGCCCCAGCATTTT.